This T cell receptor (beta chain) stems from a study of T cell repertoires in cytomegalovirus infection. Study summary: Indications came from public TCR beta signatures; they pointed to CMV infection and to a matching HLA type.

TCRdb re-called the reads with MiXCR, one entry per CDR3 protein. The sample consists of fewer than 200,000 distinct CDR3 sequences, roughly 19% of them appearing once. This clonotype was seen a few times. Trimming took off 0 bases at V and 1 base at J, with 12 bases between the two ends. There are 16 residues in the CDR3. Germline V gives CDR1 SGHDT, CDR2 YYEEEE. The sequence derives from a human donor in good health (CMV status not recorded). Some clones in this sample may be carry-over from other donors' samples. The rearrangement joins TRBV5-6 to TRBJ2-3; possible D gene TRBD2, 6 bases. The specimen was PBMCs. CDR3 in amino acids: CASSLAPGAGTDTQYF. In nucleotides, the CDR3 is TGTGCCAGCAGCTTGGCCCCGGGAGCTGGCACAGATACGCAGTATTTT.